This T cell receptor (beta chain) originates from a study of response to subunit inactivated influenza vaccine. Germline values: CDR1 SGHRS, CDR2 YFSETQ. Trimming removed 2 bases from V and 4 bases from J; junction bases left unmatched: 7. The CDR3 is made up of 15 amino acids. One entry per CDR3 protein results from TCRdb running MiXCR on the RT-PCR reads. Of under 200,000 distinct CDR3 sequences in the sample, roughly 12% were seen once. This clonotype was seen a few times. These data are also associated with another study on T cells expressing NK-cell markers. From that report: As the method of synthesis, 5'RACE template switching with UMIs yielded TCR beta cDNA. It was from sorted CD3+CD56+NKG2C+, CD3+CD56+NKG2C- and CD3+CD56-NKG2C+ T cells that TCR beta repertoires came. Sequenced donors, eight in total, included seven who were HCMV-seropositive and one who was seronegative. Sorting was restricted to alpha-beta TCR T cells by an anti-gamma-delta TCR antibody in several experiments.

The clonotype comes from a man aged 45-65 years who received an inactivated influenza vaccine. Material: CD8+ T cells sorted from PBMCs, obtained about 12 days after vaccination. The chain couples TRBV5-1 to TRBJ2-7, with 9 nucleotides matching TRBD1. The CDR3 region is CASSFRQGVKYEQYF. CDR3 DNA sequence: TGCGCCAGCAGCTTCCGACAGGGGGTAAAGTACGAGCAGTACTTC.